These T cell receptor beta chains were read from a single sample in a study of blood T cell repertoires in COVID-19. Generated by immunoSEQ multiplex PCR, the TCRdb table keeps only in-frame clones and is missing some. The table records some 110,000 clones, roughly nine tenths of them present only once. Material: peripheral blood. These TCRs come from a human donor in a cohort sampled during active COVID-19. Each CDR3 is given with its conserved first and last residue. D genes are given only for firm matches. Where a row states a size, it is once, few, many or the class of an expanded clone; other rows omit it.

J gene	V gene	clone size	D gene	CDR3 protein	CDR3 DNA
TRBJ2-3	TRBV19	.	TRBD2	CASSATSGGTQYF	TGTGCCAGTAGTGCGACTAGCGGGGGTACGCAGTATTTT
TRBJ1-5	TRBV15	.	.	CATSSGDSNQPQHF	TGTGCCACCAGCAGCGGGGATAGCAATCAGCCCCAGCATTTT
TRBJ2-7	TRBV18	once	.	CASSPRLLVLAEAYEQYF	TGTGCCAGCTCACCCCGACTCTTGGTTTTAGCCGAGGCCTACGAGCAGTACTTC
TRBJ1-1	TRBV2	.	TRBD1	CASRGDRVHLEAFF	TGTGCCAGTCGAGGAGACAGGGTCCATCTTGAAGCTTTCTTT
TRBJ2-5	TRBV6-1	.	.	CASSEAEKETQYF	TGTGCCAGCAGTGAGGCGGAGAAAGAGACCCAGTACTTC
TRBJ2-5	TRBV4-2	.	.	CASSQDTSAQETQYF	TGTGCCAGCAGCCAAGATACGAGTGCTCAAGAGACCCAGTACTTC
TRBJ2-6	TRBV5-1	.	.	CASNQGSGANVLTF	TGCGCCAGCAATCAGGGGTCTGGGGCCAACGTCCTGACTTTC
TRBJ2-1	TRBV5-6	.	TRBD2	CASSFRTSAFYNEQFF	TGTGCCAGCAGCTTCCGAACTAGCGCCTTCTACAATGAGCAGTTCTTC
TRBJ2-3	TRBV7-9	.	.	CASSPPGDTQYF	TGTGCCAGCAGCCCACCCGGAGATACGCAGTATTTT
TRBJ2-2	TRBV7-8	.	.	CASSFMPNGLNTGELFF	TGTGCCAGCAGCTTTATGCCCAATGGACTGAACACCGGGGAGCTGTTTTTT
TRBJ2-1	TRBV6-2/TRBV6-3	.	.	CASSYTDYNEQFF	TGTGCCAGCAGTTACACAGACTACAATGAGCAGTTCTTC
TRBJ1-5	TRBV24-1	.	.	CATRKSEYQPQHF	TGTGCCACCAGAAAGTCAGAATATCAGCCCCAGCATTTT
TRBJ1-1	TRBV5-1	.	.	CASSSGARGGTEAFF	TGCGCCAGCAGCTCGGGAGCTCGAGGAGGGACTGAAGCTTTCTTT
TRBJ1-5	TRBV5-6	once	.	CASSLQMSNQPQHF	TGTGCCAGCAGCTTGCAGATGAGCAATCAGCCCCAGCATTTT
TRBJ1-2	TRBV6-5	few	.	CASSYQDSNYGYTF	TGTGCCAGCAGTTACCAAGACAGCAACTATGGCTACACCTTC
TRBJ2-7	TRBV9	.	TRBD1	CASSRGQGNSYEQYF	TGTGCCAGCAGCCGGGGACAGGGAAACTCCTACGAGCAGTACTTC
TRBJ2-3	TRBV5-1	.	TRBD1	CASSLDRGHTDTQYF	TGCGCCAGCAGCTTGGACAGGGGGCATACAGATACGCAGTATTTT
TRBJ2-1	TRBV6-5	.	TRBD1	CASSQGQGNYNEQFF	TGTGCCAGCAGCCAAGGACAGGGGAACTACAATGAGCAGTTCTTC
TRBJ1-1	TRBV5-4	.	.	CASSFGSMNTEAFF	TGTGCCAGCAGCTTCGGTAGCATGAACACTGAAGCTTTCTTT
TRBJ2-2	TRBV30	many	TRBD2	CAWSVLAGDTGELFF	TGTGCCTGGAGTGTACTAGCGGGAGACACCGGGGAGCTGTTTTTT
TRBJ1-2	TRBV6-2/TRBV6-3	.	.	CASSGGDRYYGYTF	TGTGCCAGCAGTGGCGGGGACCGTTACTATGGCTACACCTTC
TRBJ1-1	TRBV5-4	.	.	CASSLRPPSAQNTEAFF	TGTGCCAGCAGCTTGCGTCCCCCCTCTGCACAGAACACTGAAGCTTTCTTT
TRBJ2-1	TRBV9	.	.	CASSVEGASYNEQFF	TGTGCCAGCAGCGTAGAAGGGGCCTCCTACAATGAGCAGTTCTTC
TRBJ2-5	TRBV5-1	.	TRBD1	CASSPRGQGKEETQYF	TGCGCCAGCAGTCCAAGGGGACAGGGTAAAGAAGAGACCCAGTACTTC
TRBJ2-7	TRBV6-6	.	.	CASTPRGASYEQYF	TGTGCCAGCACCCCTCGGGGGGCCTCCTACGAGCAGTACTTC
TRBJ2-7	TRBV28	.	.	CASSLQAYEQYF	TGTGCCAGCAGTTTACAGGCCTACGAGCAGTACTTC
TRBJ2-7	TRBV5-1	.	.	CASSLVGLAFSYEQYF	TGCGCCAGCAGCTTGGTGGGGCTAGCGTTTTCCTACGAGCAGTACTTC
TRBJ1-1	TRBV15	.	.	CATSRGYRDTEAFF	TGTGCCACCAGCAGAGGGTACAGGGACACTGAAGCTTTCTTT
TRBJ2-7	TRBV28	once	TRBD1	CASSSGTGTVREQYF	TGTGCCAGCAGTTCCGGGACAGGGACGGTGAGGGAGCAGTACTTC
TRBJ2-3	TRBV9	.	.	CASSVDRLLSTDTQYF	TGTGCCAGCAGCGTAGACCGACTTCTTAGCACAGATACGCAGTATTTT